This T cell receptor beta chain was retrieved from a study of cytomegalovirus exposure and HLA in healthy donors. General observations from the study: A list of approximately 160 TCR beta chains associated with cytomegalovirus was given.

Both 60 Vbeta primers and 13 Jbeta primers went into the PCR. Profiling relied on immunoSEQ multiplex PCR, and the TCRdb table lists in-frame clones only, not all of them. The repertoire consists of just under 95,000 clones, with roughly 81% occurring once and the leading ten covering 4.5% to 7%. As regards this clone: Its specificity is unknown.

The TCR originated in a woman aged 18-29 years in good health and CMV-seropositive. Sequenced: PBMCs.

The CDR3 nucleotides are TGTGCCAGCAGGGGACAGGCTGTGATCTATGGCTACACCTTC. This sequence encodes CASRGQAVIYGYTF. The chain uses TRBV28 and TRBJ1-2; 8 bases align to TRBD1. CDR1 is MDHEN, CDR2 SYDVKM, per germline. This CDR3 comprises 14 residues. J lost 4 bases, V lost 6 bases, and 7 bases had no gene match.